Listed below are T cell receptor beta chains from one sample, sequenced in a study of T cell repertoires in ileal Crohn's disease. Clones were read by immunoSEQ multiplex PCR, and TCRdb kept only the in-frame ones, dropping some. This table holds 30,000 to 35,000 clones, roughly 78% found once. The sequenced sample consisted of ileal tissue. The receptors here all came from an adult with Crohn's disease. Both conserved end residues are trimmed from each CDR3.

V gene	J gene	CDR3 protein
TRBV19	TRBJ1-5	ASSGLVYPGQGATQPQH
TRBV29-1	TRBJ2-3	SVEGLATDTQY
TRBV7-3	TRBJ1-2	ASSLTGGSNYGYT
TRBV20-1	TRBJ2-3	SASRADTQY
TRBV7-2	TRBJ1-2	ASSTNRGGYT
TRBV9	TRBJ2-1	ASSAGGVARLEEQF
TRBV2	TRBJ2-1	ASSPGQGKSIEQF
TRBV11-3	TRBJ2-2	ASSLGPPGELF
TRBV4-1	TRBJ1-1	ASSQAISWGGSN
TRBV4-1	TRBJ1-6	ASSQDETDINSPLH
TRBV15	TRBJ2-7	ATRRTSSSHEQY
TRBV4-3	TRBJ2-4	ASSQEGTQRNIQY
TRBV4-3	TRBJ2-3	ASSQRGLAGGLDTQY
TRBV4-3	TRBJ1-6	ASSQATGSSYNSPLH
TRBV5-4	TRBJ2-1	ASTKEMAPRLNERF
TRBV30	TRBJ2-1	AWSYGGLHNEQF
TRBV5-1	TRBJ1-2	ASSGGQGQGYT
TRBV7-6	TRBJ2-1	ASSTRGEQF
TRBV5-5	TRBJ2-7	ASSPHRDPYEQY
TRBV5-6	TRBJ1-1	ASSHRRPGSTEAF
TRBV10-3	TRBJ1-6	AISESGSEGSPLH
TRBV29-1	TRBJ2-3	SVEPGTDTQY
TRBV6-6	TRBJ1-1	ASNTQGREAF
TRBV29-1	TRBJ1-1	SVSKTGMNTEAF
TRBV7-3	TRBJ2-3	ASSSYRTDTQY
TRBV5-4	TRBJ2-3	ASSPGLAGGRTDTQY
TRBV5-1	TRBJ1-1	ASSSQGHQNTEAF
TRBV14	TRBJ1-2	ASSQEYGDPVGRGYT
TRBV30	TRBJ1-6	AWSGQPNSPLH
TRBV7-2	TRBJ1-5	ASSSKTGGQPQH
TRBV9	TRBJ1-1	ASSVTGQHTEAF
TRBV18	TRBJ2-7	ASSPPQGSYEQY
TRBV10-3	TRBJ2-7	AISQLQGSSSSYEQY
TRBV9	TRBJ2-5	ASSLQPLAGQETQY
TRBV7-2	TRBJ2-2	ASSLTWSRGGTGELF
TRBV27	TRBJ1-2	ASSQTGGRYGYT
TRBV29-1	TRBJ1-2	SVNGGQTYGYT
TRBV7-6	TRBJ2-2	ASSSGLAGGSGELF
TRBV6-6	TRBJ1-2	ASSSEQGHVYGYT
TRBV5-6	TRBJ2-5	ASSLRRAGGGTQY
TRBV9	TRBJ1-6	ASSRTGGYYNSPLH